What follows are 12 T cell receptor beta chains derived from one specimen sequenced in a study of cytomegalovirus exposure and HLA in healthy donors. The primer mix had 60 Vbeta and 13 Jbeta primers. Clones were sequenced by immunoSEQ multiplex PCR, and TCRdb holds only the in-frame ones, with some missing. The table has about 110,000 clones, approximately 84% seen once. Sequences were obtained from PBMCs. The receptors stem from a man aged 40-49 years in good health and CMV-seronegative.

Only one count was recorded for this clone. The chain carries TRBV4-2 and TRBJ1-6; D is ambiguous. The CDR3 loop spans 15 amino acids. V lost 6 bases and J lost 8, with 17 bases in between. Germline CDR1 is LGHNA and CDR2 is YNFKEQ. The CDR3 loop is CASRLAVRGDSPLHF. CDR3 in DNA: TGTGCCAGCAGACTAGCGGTCCGTGGGGATTCACCCCTCCACTTT.

This clone was seen once. The gene calls are TRBV5-1 and TRBJ1-1; TRBD1 matches 11 bases. Germline V gene data show CDR1 as SGHRS and CDR2 as YFSETQ. V was clipped by 4 bases and J by 7 bases; unmatched bases: 9. The CDR3 spans 15 residues. The CDR3 sequence is CASSRDRGRSIEAFF. CDR3 DNA: TGCGCCAGCAGCAGGGACAGGGGGAGGTCGATTGAAGCTTTCTTT.

The genes are TRBV25-1 and TRBJ2-7; 7 bases line up with TRBD1. V gave up 3 bases and J gave up 0 bases; unmatched junction bases: 5. Germline CDR1 MGHDK, CDR2 SYGVNS. This CDR3 has 15 amino acids. DNA for the CDR3: TGTGCCAGCAGTGATGGACAGGCCCACTCCTACGAGCAGTACTTC. The encoded protein is CASSDGQAHSYEQYF.

The chain has TRBV29-1 and TRBJ2-7; D might be TRBD2 (8 bases). CDR3 size: 16 residues. Looked up from germline, CDR1 is SQVTM and CDR2 is ANQGSEA. The ends were cut back, 7 bases at V and 0 bases at J, with 22 bases in the middle. CDR3 sequence: CSAAGSGTATSYEQYF. The CDR3 DNA reads TGCAGCGCCGCGGGTAGCGGGACAGCGACCTCCTACGAGCAGTACTTC.

The chain employs TRBV18 and TRBJ1-5; 7 bases are shared with TRBD1. Looked up from germline, CDR1 is KGHSH and CDR2 is LQKENI. With V trimmed by 4 bases and J by 5 bases, 2 bases remained unmatched. The CDR3 covers 13 residues. CDR3 protein: CASSQQGDQPQHF. DNA for the CDR3: TGTGCCAGCTCACAGCAGGGGGATCAGCCCCAGCATTTT.

The rearrangement links TRBV9 to TRBJ1-4; 8 nucleotides align to TRBD1. This CDR3 spans 14 amino acids. Germline V lookup: CDR1 SGDLS, CDR2 YYNGEE. The V and J ends lost 5 bases and 5 bases, in that order; junction bases with no gene match: 5. The CDR3 region is CASSGDRRNEKLFF. CDR3 DNA: TGTGCCAGCAGTGGGGACAGGAGAAATGAAAAACTGTTTTTT.

The chain joins TRBV18 to TRBJ1-1; D call uncertain. The germline V gene has CDR1 KGHSH and CDR2 LQKENI. Trimming removed 2 bases at V and 1 base at J, with 5 bases between. CDR3 size: 13 residues. The DNA of the CDR3 is TGTGCCAGCTCACCAAGCGAGAACACTGAAGCTTTCTTT. This codes for CASSPSENTEAFF.

V gene TRBV15 combines with J gene TRBJ2-7; 9 bases are shared with TRBD1. J lost 7 bases, V lost 1 base, and 11 bases had no gene match. Germline CDR1 and CDR2: LNHNV and YYDKDF (reference sequence). The CDR3 has 16 residues. In nucleotides, the CDR3 is TGTGCCACCAGCAGAGGAGGGGAACAGGGGGCCCGGGAGCAGTACTTC. Protein product: CATSRGGEQGAREQYF.

This clone turned up a few times. The chain carries TRBV7-2 and TRBJ1-1, with TRBD1 as a possible D gene (5 bases). Trimming stripped 4 bases from V and 4 bases from J, with 13 bases between. This CDR3 has 14 residues. The germline CDR1 and CDR2 sequences are SGHTA and FQGNSA. CDR3: CASSWQGKGTEAFF. In DNA form, the CDR3 reads TGTGCCAGCAGCTGGCAGGGAAAGGGCACTGAAGCTTTCTTT.

The rearrangement joins TRBV19 to TRBJ1-1; 7 nucleotides agree with TRBD1. J gave up 1 base and V 9 bases, and 11 bases lay outside the gene matches. CDR3 length: 15 residues. Germline V lookup: CDR1 LNHDA, CDR2 SQIVND (reference sequence). The CDR3 here is CASRLGGQPNTEAFF. In nucleotides, the CDR3 is TGTGCCAGCCGGCTGGGGGGACAGCCGAACACTGAAGCTTTCTTT.

The chain links TRBV15 to TRBJ1-1; D unclear. The germline V and J ends were trimmed by 3 bases and 1 base, with 9 bases remaining between them. CDR1 is LNHNV, CDR2 YYDKDF, per germline (reference sequence). The CDR3 loop spans 14 amino acids. The CDR3 spells CATSSNTQNTEAFF. The DNA of the CDR3 is TGTGCCACCAGCAGTAATACTCAGAACACTGAAGCTTTCTTT.

The chain joins TRBV6-5 to TRBJ1-2; D is possibly TRBD1 (6 bases). The V gene's germline CDR1 is MNHEY and CDR2 SVGAGI. This CDR3 has 13 amino acids. Between the trimmed V and J ends, which lost 7 bases and 4 bases, there was a span of 13 bases. The CDR3 nucleotides are TGTGCCAGCACCGACGGGGGGGCCTATGGCTACACCTTC. As protein: CASTDGGAYGYTF.